The 8 T cell receptor beta chains given below trace back to one sample, sequenced in a study of blood T cell repertoires in COVID-19. Clones were sequenced by immunoSEQ multiplex PCR, and TCRdb holds only the in-frame ones, with some missing. This sample carries some 160,000 clones, 79% of them seen once, and the ten largest clones take over 15%. Specimen: PBMCs or T cells enriched from blood (not recorded which). Receptors were obtained from a woman in her 70s in a cohort exposed to, infected with or recovered from COVID-19 (not recorded which).

The table lists this clone with a few counts. The V call is TRBV5-1, the J call TRBJ2-7; a possible D gene is TRBD2 (6 bases). V lost 9 bases to trimming and J lost 2 bases, with 18 bases between them. The germline V gene encodes CDR1 SGHRS and CDR2 YFSETQ. There are 14 residues in the CDR3. The CDR3 sequence: CATSTGTGAYEQYF. Written as DNA, the CDR3 is TGCGCCACCTCTACCGGGACGGGGGCCTACGAGCAGTACTTC.

This clone was recorded only once. The gene calls are TRBV3-1 (or the pseudogene TRBV3-2) and TRBJ2-1, with 9 bases matching TRBD1. Per germline, CDR1 LGHDT and CDR2 YNNKEL (reference sequence). V trimming: 2 bases; J trimming: 9 bases; junction bases outside the gene matches: 14. CDR3 length: 17 residues. CDR3 DNA sequence: TGTGCCAGCAGCCAACCCCCTAGTACAGGGGGCAGGGGTGAGCAGTTCTTC. Protein: CASSQPPSTGGRGEQFF.

CDR3 loop: CASSQGTVSYEQYF. The CDR3 bases are TGTGCCAGCAGCCAGGGGACAGTCTCCTACGAGCAGTACTTC. This chain connects TRBV3-1 (or the pseudogene TRBV3-2) to TRBJ2-7; 7 bases are a match to TRBD1. This CDR3 has 14 residues. Trimming took 3 bases from V and 0 from J; bases not matched to a gene: 2. CDR1 and CDR2 from the germline V gene are LGHDT and YNNKEL (reference sequence).

The rearrangement links TRBV20-1 to TRBJ2-1; D remains unclear. V was clipped by 3 bases and J by 5 bases, with 8 bases between them. CDR3 length: 12 residues. Looked up from germline, CDR1 is DFQATT and CDR2 is SNEGSKA (reference sequence). The CDR3 here is CSASGPNNEQFF. Written as DNA, the CDR3 is TGCAGTGCTAGTGGGCCAAACAATGAGCAGTTCTTC.

This clone was counted a few times. The chain employs TRBV12-5 and TRBJ2-2; D might be TRBD2 (6 bases). This CDR3 comprises 16 residues. The ends were cut back, 0 bases at V and 4 bases at J, with 12 bases in the middle. Germline assignment: CDR1 LGHNT and CDR2 FRNRAP. The chain's CDR3 is CASGLVRGEATGELFF. The CDR3, as DNA: TGTGCTAGTGGTTTGGTACGCGGGGAAGCCACCGGGGAGCTGTTTTTT.

The rearrangement joins TRBV23-1 to TRBJ1-6; TRBD1 matches 7 bases. TRBV23-1 is labeled an ORF, and its function is uncertain. There are 18 residues in the CDR3. The V segment lost 4 bases and the J segment 7 bases; nucleotides outside the gene matches: 16. CDR3: CASSLAPLRDSKNSPLHF. CDR3 DNA sequence: TGCGCCAGCAGTCTAGCCCCCCTCCGGGACAGCAAAAATTCACCCCTCCACTTT.

As to this clone: This may be a read error: a much more frequent sequence differs by one nucleotide. The CDR3 reads CASSLRGNTEAFF. CDR3 nucleotide sequence: TGTGCCAGCAGTTTAAGGGGGAACACTGAAGCTTTCTTT. The V gene is TRBV12-3 or TRBV12-4, the J gene TRBJ1-1, with D perhaps TRBD1 (5 bases). V gave up 2 bases and J gave up 1 base, with 5 bases separating them. This CDR3 region has 13 residues.

The rearrangement links TRBV28 to TRBJ2-7, with 12 bases that match TRBD2. This CDR3 has 14 amino acids. Germline CDR1 MDHEN, CDR2 SYDVKM. The J segment lost 5 bases and the V segment lost 5 bases, leaving 4 bases of the junction unmatched. For the CDR3, the DNA is TGTGCCAGCAGTCGACTAGCGGGAGTCAACGAGCAGTACTTC. Its protein is CASSRLAGVNEQYF.